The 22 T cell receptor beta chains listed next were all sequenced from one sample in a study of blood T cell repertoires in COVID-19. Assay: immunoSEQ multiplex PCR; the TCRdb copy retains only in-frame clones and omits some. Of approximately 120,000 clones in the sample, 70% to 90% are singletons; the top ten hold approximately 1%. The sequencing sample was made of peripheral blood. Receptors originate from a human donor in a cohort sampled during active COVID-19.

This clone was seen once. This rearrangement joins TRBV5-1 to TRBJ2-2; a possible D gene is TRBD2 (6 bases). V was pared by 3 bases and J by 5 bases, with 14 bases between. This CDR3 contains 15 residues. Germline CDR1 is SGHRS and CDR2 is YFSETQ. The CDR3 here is CASSSGDLLTGELFF. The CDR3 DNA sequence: TGCGCCAGCAGCTCGGGGGACTTGTTAACCGGGGAGCTGTTTTTT.

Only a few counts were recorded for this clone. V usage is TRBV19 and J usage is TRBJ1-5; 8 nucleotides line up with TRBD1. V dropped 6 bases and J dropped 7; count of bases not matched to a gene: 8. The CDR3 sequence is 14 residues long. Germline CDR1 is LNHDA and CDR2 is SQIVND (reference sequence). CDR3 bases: TGTGCCAGTAGGGACCAGGGGGCGAGGCAGCCCCAGCATTTT. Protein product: CASRDQGARQPQHF.

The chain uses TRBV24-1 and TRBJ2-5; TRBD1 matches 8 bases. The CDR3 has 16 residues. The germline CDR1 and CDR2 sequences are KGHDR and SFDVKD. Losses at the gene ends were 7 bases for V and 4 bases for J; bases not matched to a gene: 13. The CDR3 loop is CATRPGPGQGPETQYF. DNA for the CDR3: TGTGCCACCAGACCCGGTCCCGGACAGGGTCCAGAGACCCAGTACTTC.

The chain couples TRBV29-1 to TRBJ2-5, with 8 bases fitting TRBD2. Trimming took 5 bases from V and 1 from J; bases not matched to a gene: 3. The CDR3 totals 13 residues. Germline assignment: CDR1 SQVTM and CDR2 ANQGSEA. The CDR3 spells CSVSGRAQETQYF. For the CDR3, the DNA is TGCAGCGTTAGCGGGAGAGCCCAAGAGACCCAGTACTTC.

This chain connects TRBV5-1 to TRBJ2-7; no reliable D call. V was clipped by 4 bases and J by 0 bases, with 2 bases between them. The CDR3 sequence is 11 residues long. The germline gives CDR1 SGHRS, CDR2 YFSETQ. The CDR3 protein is CASSRSYEQYF. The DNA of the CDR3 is TGCGCCAGCAGCCGCTCCTACGAGCAGTACTTC.

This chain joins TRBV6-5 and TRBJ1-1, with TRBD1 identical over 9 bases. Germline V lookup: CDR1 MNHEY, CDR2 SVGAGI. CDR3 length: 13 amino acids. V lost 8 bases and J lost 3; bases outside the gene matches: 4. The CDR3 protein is CASGTGWDTEAFF. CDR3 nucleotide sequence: TGTGCCAGCGGGACAGGGTGGGACACTGAAGCTTTCTTT.

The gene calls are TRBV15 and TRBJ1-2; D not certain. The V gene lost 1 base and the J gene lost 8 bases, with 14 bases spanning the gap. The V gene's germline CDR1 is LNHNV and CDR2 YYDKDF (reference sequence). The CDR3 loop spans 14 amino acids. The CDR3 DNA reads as TGTGCCACCAGCAGAGCAGACGGCGGTATCGGCTACACCTTC. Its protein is CATSRADGGIGYTF. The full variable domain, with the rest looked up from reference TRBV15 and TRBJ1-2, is DAMVIQNPRYQVTQFGKPVTLSCSQTLNHNVMYWYQQKSSQAPKLLFHYYDKDFNNEADTPDNFQSRRPNTSFCFLDIRSPGLGDTAMYLCATSRADGGIGYTFGSGTRLTVV.

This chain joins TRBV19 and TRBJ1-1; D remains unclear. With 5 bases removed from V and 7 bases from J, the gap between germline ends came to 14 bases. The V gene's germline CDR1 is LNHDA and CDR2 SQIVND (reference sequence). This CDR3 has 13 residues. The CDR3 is CASSPSAGGEAFF. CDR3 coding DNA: TGTGCCAGTAGTCCAAGCGCGGGCGGTGAAGCTTTCTTT.

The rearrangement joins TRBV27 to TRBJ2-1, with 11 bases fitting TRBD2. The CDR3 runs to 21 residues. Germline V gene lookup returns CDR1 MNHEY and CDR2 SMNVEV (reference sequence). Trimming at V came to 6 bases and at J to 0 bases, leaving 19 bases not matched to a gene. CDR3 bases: TGTGCCAGCAGGCGCCTACCGGGACTAGCGGTCGGCACTAGCTCCTACAATGAGCAGTTCTTC. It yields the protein CASRRLPGLAVGTSSYNEQFF.

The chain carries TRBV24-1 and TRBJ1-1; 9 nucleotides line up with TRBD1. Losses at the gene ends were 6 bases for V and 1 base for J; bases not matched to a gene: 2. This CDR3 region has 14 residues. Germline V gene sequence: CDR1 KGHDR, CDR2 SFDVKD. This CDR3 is CATSTGGWNTEAFF. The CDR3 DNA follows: TGTGCCACCAGTACAGGGGGCTGGAACACTGAAGCTTTCTTT.

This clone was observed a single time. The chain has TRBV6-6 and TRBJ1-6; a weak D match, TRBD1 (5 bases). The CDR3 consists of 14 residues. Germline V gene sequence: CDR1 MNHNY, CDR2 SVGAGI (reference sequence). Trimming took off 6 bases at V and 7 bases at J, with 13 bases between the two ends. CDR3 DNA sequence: TGTGCCAGCAGGGCGACGGACAAGAATTCACCCCTCCACTTT. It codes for CASRATDKNSPLHF.

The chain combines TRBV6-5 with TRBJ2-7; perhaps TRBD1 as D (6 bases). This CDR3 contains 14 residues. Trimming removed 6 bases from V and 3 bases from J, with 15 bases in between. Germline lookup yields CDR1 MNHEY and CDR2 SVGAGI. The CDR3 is CASRKQGFLYEQYF. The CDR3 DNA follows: TGTGCCAGCAGGAAACAGGGATTTCTCTACGAGCAGTACTTC.

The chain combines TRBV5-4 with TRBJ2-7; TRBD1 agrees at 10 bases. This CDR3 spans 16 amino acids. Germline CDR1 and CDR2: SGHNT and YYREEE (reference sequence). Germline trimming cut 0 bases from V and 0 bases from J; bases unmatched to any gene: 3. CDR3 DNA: TGTGCCAGCAGCTTGGGGGGGACAGGGGCCTCCTACGAGCAGTACTTC. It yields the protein CASSLGGTGASYEQYF.

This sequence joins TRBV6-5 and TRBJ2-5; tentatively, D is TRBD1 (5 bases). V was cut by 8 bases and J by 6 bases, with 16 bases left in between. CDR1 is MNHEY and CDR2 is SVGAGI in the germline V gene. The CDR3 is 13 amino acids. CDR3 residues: CASVRRAAQTQYF. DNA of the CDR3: TGTGCCAGCGTGCGCAGGGCGGCGCAGACCCAGTACTTC.

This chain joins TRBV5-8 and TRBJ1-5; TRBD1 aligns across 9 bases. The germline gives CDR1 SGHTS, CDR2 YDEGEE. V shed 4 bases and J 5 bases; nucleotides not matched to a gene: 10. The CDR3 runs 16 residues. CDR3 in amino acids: CASSPHGTGRYQPQHF. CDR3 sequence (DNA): TGTGCCAGCAGCCCACACGGGACAGGGCGATATCAGCCCCAGCATTTT. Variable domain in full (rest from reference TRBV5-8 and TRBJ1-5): EAGVTQSPTHLIKTRGQQATLRCSPISGHTSVYWYQQALGLGLQFLLWYDEGEERNRGNFPPRFSGRQFPNYSSELNVNALELEDSALYLCASSPHGTGRYQPQHFGDGTRLSIL.

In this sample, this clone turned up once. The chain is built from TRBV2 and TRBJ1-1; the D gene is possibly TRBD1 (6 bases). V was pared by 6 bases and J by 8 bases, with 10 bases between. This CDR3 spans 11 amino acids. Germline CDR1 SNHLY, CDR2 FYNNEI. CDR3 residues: CASSQDREAFF. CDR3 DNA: TGTGCCAGCAGCCAGGACAGAGAAGCTTTCTTT.

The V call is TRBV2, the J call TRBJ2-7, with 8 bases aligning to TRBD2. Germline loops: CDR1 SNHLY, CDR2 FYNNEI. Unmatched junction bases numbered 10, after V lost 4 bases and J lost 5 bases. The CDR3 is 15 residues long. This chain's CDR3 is CASSVLSGSRDEQYF. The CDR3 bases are TGTGCCAGCAGTGTCTTAAGCGGGAGTCGGGACGAGCAGTACTTC.

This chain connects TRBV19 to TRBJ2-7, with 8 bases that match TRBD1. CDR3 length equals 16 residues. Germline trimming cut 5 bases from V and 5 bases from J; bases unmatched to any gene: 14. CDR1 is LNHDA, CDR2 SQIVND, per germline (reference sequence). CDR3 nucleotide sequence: TGTGCCAGTAGTCATTTACCCGGACAGGGAAGCCACGAGCAGTACTTC. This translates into CASSHLPGQGSHEQYF.

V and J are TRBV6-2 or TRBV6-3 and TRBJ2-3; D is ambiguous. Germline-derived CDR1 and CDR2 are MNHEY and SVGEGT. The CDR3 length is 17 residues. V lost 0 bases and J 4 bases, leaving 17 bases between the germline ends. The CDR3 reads CASSYSIGGRLPDTQYF. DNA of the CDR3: TGTGCCAGCAGTTACTCGATCGGTGGGCGTCTCCCAGATACGCAGTATTTT.

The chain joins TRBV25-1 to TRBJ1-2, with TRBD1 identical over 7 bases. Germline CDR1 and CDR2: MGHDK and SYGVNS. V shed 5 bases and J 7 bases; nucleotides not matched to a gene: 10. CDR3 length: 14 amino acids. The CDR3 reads CASSSSDRVGGYTF. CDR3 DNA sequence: TGTGCCAGCAGTTCATCTGACAGGGTTGGTGGCTACACCTTC.

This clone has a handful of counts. The CDR3 bases are TGCAGCGTGGGCGTTAACTTCGCAGAGACCCAGTACTTC. This translates into CSVGVNFAETQYF. This chain uses TRBV29-1 with TRBJ2-5; the D is unclear. The CDR3 sequence is 13 residues long. Germline loops: CDR1 SQVTM, CDR2 ANQGSEA. The V gene lost 6 bases and the J gene lost 4 bases, with 15 bases spanning the gap.

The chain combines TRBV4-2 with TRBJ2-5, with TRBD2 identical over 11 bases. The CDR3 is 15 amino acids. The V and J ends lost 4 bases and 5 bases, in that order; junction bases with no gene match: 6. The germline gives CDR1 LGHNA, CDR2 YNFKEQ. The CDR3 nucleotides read TGTGCCAGCAGCCCGCCCACTAGCGGGGGCGAGACCCAGTACTTC. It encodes CASSPPTSGGETQYF.